This T cell receptor (beta chain) was retrieved from a study of shared clonotypes between healthy human individuals. Original data processing: Without quality scores, immunoSEQ junctional reads could not be filtered like full-length reads. Profiling relied on immunoSEQ multiplex PCR, and the TCRdb table lists in-frame clones only, not all of them. Clone size and V and J calls were adopted from that table, with D and trimming inferred from the DNA. The sample shows about 710,000 clones, around four fifths of them seen only once. Caucasian adults living in Nashville, Tennessee, provided all samples. V was pared by 5 bases and J by 9 bases, with 17 bases between. This CDR3 has 14 residues. Germline-derived CDR1 and CDR2 are LNHDA and SQIVND (reference sequence).

This chain joins TRBV19 and TRBJ2-1; D is ambiguous. Input material: memory CD4+ T cells sorted from blood. Subset meaning: CD45RA-negative fraction. The TCR originated in a woman younger than 45 in good health. For the CDR3, the DNA is TGTGCCAGTAGTCTACGATCTAGTGCTCGTGAGCAGTTCTTC. Its protein is CASSLRSSAREQFF. The full variable domain, in which reference TRBV19 and TRBJ2-1 provide the parts outside the CDR3, is DGGITQSPKYLFRKEGQNVTLSCEQNLNHDAMYWYRQDPGQGLRLIYYSQIVNDFQKGDIAEGYSVSREKKESFPLTVTSAQKNPTAFYLCASSLRSSAREQFFGPGTRLTVL.